These 10 T cell receptor beta chains originate from one sample sequenced in a study of CD8 T cells in Susac syndrome. With random hexamers, roughly 0.5 to 1 ug RNA was reverse transcribed. Each CDR3 protein gets one entry after TCRdb re-called the immunoSEQ multiplex PCR reads with MiXCR. Of 150,000 to 200,000 distinct CDR3 sequences listed, 93% are singletons. The source material was CD4+ T cells from PBMCs. The origin of the receptors is a human donor with multiple sclerosis.

This chain joins TRBV20-1 and TRBJ2-1, with 7 bases identical to TRBD2. The CDR3 covers 15 residues. Germline V gene sequence: CDR1 DFQATT, CDR2 SNEGSKA (reference sequence). V lost 3 bases to trimming and J lost 6 bases; unmatched junction nucleotides: 11. In nucleotides, the CDR3 is TGCAGTGCTAGGCCCGGACTAGTGAATTCCAATGAGCAGTTCTTC. Translation: CSARPGLVNSNEQFF.

The chain joins TRBV11-2 to TRBJ2-3, with 8 positions matching TRBD1. Per germline, CDR1 SGHAT and CDR2 FQNNGV. V gave up 5 bases and J gave up 0 bases; unmatched junction bases: 7. This CDR3 is built from 16 residues. The CDR3 loop reads CASSPRQGTSTDTQYF. As DNA, the CDR3 is TGTGCCAGCAGCCCTCGACAGGGGACTAGCACAGATACGCAGTATTTT.

In nucleotides, the CDR3 is TGTGCCAGCAGCTTCTTACAGAACGAGCAGTACTTC. It is translated as CASSFLQNEQYF. V gene TRBV7-2 combines with J gene TRBJ2-7, with unresolved D. CDR3 length: 12 amino acids. Deletions cut 3 bases from V and 5 bases from J, with 8 bases between. Germline assignment: CDR1 SGHTA and CDR2 FQGNSA.

The J gene is TRBJ1-5, the V gene TRBV2; weak D call: TRBD1 (5 bases). V lost 7 bases to trimming and J lost 2 bases, with 15 bases between them. The CDR3 spans 15 residues. CDR1 is SNHLY and CDR2 is FYNNEI in the germline V gene. CDR3 nucleotide sequence: TGTGCCAGCACCTCTCAGGTGGGGGGCAATCAGCCCCAGCATTTT. Protein sequence: CASTSQVGGNQPQHF.

In DNA, the CDR3 is TGTGCCAGCAGAAGTCCCCGGGGGAGAAACAATGAGCAGTTCTTC. This translates into CASRSPRGRNNEQFF. This chain joins TRBV2 and TRBJ2-1; possibly TRBD2 for D (6 bases). The CDR3 sequence is 15 residues long. V was pared by 6 bases and J by 5 bases, with 17 bases between. Germline V gives CDR1 SNHLY, CDR2 FYNNEI.

The chain employs TRBV5-4 and TRBJ2-2, with D possibly matching TRBD1 (6 bases). The CDR3 covers 16 residues. Trimming removed 0 bases from V and 2 bases from J, with 11 bases in between. Germline V gene data show CDR1 as SGHNT and CDR2 as YYREEE (reference sequence). This CDR3 is CASSLATGRNTGELFF. As DNA, the CDR3 is TGTGCCAGCAGCTTGGCCACAGGGAGAAACACCGGGGAGCTGTTTTTT.

The rearrangement links TRBV20-1 to TRBJ1-5; a weak D match, TRBD1 (6 bases). This CDR3 comprises 13 residues. Trimming stripped 4 bases from V and 3 bases from J, with 10 bases between. From germline, CDR1 is DFQATT and CDR2 SNEGSKA (reference sequence). The CDR3 reads CSATGGANQPQHF. CDR3 DNA sequence: TGCAGTGCTACGGGGGGGGCCAATCAGCCCCAGCATTTT.

This clonotype appeared a single time. The conserved phenylalanine or tryptophan normally closing the CDR3 is absent here, so this likely arose from a read error. V and J are TRBV12-3 or TRBV12-4 and TRBJ1-1; D remains unclear. The CDR3 covers 12 residues. V was pared by 2 bases and J by 4 bases, with 5 bases between. The CDR3 DNA is TGTGCCAGCAGTTTATTCGTCACTGAAGCTTTCGTT. Protein: CASSLFVTEAFV.

The genes are TRBV5-1 and TRBJ2-3, with 8 bases lining up with TRBD1. Germline lookup yields CDR1 SGHRS and CDR2 YFSETQ. V gave up 1 base and J gave up 1 base; unmatched junction bases: 2. The CDR3 runs 15 residues. As DNA, the CDR3 is TGCGCCAGCAGCTTGCACAGGGGGGGCACAGATACGCAGTATTTT. This gives the protein CASSLHRGGTDTQYF.

The rearrangement uses TRBV6-1 and TRBJ2-2; 14 positions match TRBD2. V shed 6 bases and J 5 bases; nucleotides not matched to a gene: 8. The CDR3 runs to 17 residues. Germline values: CDR1 MNHNS, CDR2 SASEGT. CDR3 sequence (DNA): TGTGCCAGCAGGCCGGGACTAGCGGGAGTAAGGACCGGGGAGCTGTTTTTT. This encodes CASRPGLAGVRTGELFF.